The source of this T cell receptor beta chain is a study of blood T cell repertoires in COVID-19. Method: immunoSEQ multiplex PCR; TCRdb's copy keeps in-frame clones and lacks some. In the table there are about 170,000 clones, around 80% of which are singletons. In its sample, this clone was seen once. This CDR3 spans 14 amino acids. Trimming cost V 5 bases and J 6 bases, with 14 bases left between them. Germline CDR1 is MNHNY and CDR2 is SVGAGI (reference sequence). J is TRBJ2-1 and V is TRBV6-6; the D gene is possibly TRBD2 (6 bases). Sequenced input: PBMCs or T cells enriched from blood (not recorded which). This clonotype was sampled from a woman between 50 and 59 years old in a cohort exposed to, infected with or recovered from COVID-19 (not recorded which). CDR3 sequence (DNA): TGTGCCAGCAGTCCCCGGGAGCAGGGCAATGAGCAGTTCTTC. It specifies CASSPREQGNEQFF.